The 25 T cell receptor beta chains listed next were all sequenced from one sample in a study of post-analysis software for immune sequencing data (dated by TCRdb to about 2015). The paper's findings and limits, for the study overall: Significantly higher frequencies in patients than in controls were found for roughly five TRBV segments, including TRBV5-6, TRBV5-1 and TRBV20-1.

Which antigens these TCRs recognize remains unknown. The receptor library was made with PCR. Instrument used: Illumina HiSeq 2500. Unique molecular identifiers were incorporated into TCR beta cDNA libraries to reduce PCR and sequencing biases. The raw public reads went through TCRdb reprocessing: fastp at Q25, MiXCR clone calling, in-frame beta chains kept. All rows with the same CDR3 protein become a single entry with the most common DNA and genes. Within this sample are about 540,000 distinct CDR3 sequences, with about a third of them counted one time only. The ten largest make up 6% of the sample. The sequencing sample was made of blood. These receptor sequences come from a girl aged 2-17 years with multiple sclerosis.

Only a few counts were recorded for this clonotype. The rearrangement joins TRBV10-3 to TRBJ2-3, with 8 bases that match TRBD2. Trimming took 5 bases from V and 6 from J; bases not matched to a gene: 4. This CDR3 contains 13 residues. Germline CDR1 and CDR2: ENHRY and SYGVKD. Here the CDR3 DNA reads TGTGCCATCAGTACCTCGGGGGGGGATACGCAGTATTTT. Its protein product is CAISTSGGDTQYF.

This clonotype turned up a few times. The chain couples TRBV9 to TRBJ2-3; D gene ambiguous. V was cut by 0 bases and J by 4 bases, with 6 bases left in between. Germline V gene lookup returns CDR1 SGDLS and CDR2 YYNGEE. The CDR3 totals 13 residues. The CDR3 nucleotides are TGTGCCAGCAGCGTAGAGGTGGCAGATACGCAGTATTTT. This codes for CASSVEVADTQYF.

The chain is built from TRBV12-3 or TRBV12-4 and TRBJ2-3, with D hard to call. The CDR3 loop spans 16 amino acids. V was shortened by 1 base and J by 1 base, with 12 bases between the two germline ends. CDR3 DNA sequence: TGTGCCAGCAGTTTAGGGTCCTATCGCGGCACAGATACGCAGTATTTT. It translates to CASSLGSYRGTDTQYF.

The chain employs TRBV5-5 and TRBJ2-1, with D perhaps matching TRBD1 or TRBD2 (7 bases each). This CDR3 comprises 14 residues. Per the germline V gene, CDR1 is SGHKS and CDR2 is YYEKEE (reference sequence). V lost 1 base and J lost 9, with 14 bases in between. This chain's CDR3 is CASSLFPRGGEQFF. CDR3 nucleotides: TGTGCCAGCAGCTTGTTTCCCAGGGGGGGTGAGCAGTTCTTC.

This clonotype was picked up a small number of times. The gene calls are TRBV6-6 and TRBJ2-5, with 7 positions matching TRBD2. Germline loops: CDR1 MNHNY, CDR2 SVGAGI (reference sequence). The CDR3 loop spans 16 amino acids. V lost 2 bases to trimming and J lost 2 bases; unmatched junction nucleotides: 8. CDR3 DNA sequence: TGTGCCAGCAGTTACCACGAGGGCGGGGGACAAGAGACCCAGTACTTC. Protein product: CASSYHEGGGQETQYF.

V and J are TRBV20-1 and TRBJ2-3, with D tentatively TRBD1 (6 bases). Germline loops: CDR1 DFQATT, CDR2 SNEGSKA (reference sequence). This CDR3 spans 15 amino acids. Trimming took off 6 bases at V and 7 bases at J, with 23 bases between the two ends. The CDR3 bases are TGCAGTGCCGCTAGAGTGGGGGTGGGGGCATATACGCAGTATTTT. This gives the protein CSAARVGVGAYTQYF.

The V and J genes are TRBV12-3 or TRBV12-4 and TRBJ2-7; D possibly corresponds to TRBD1 (5 bases). V was trimmed by 8 bases and J by 2 bases, leaving 10 bases between them. There are 12 residues in the CDR3. The CDR3 coding sequence is TGTGCCAGCCGCAGGGCAACCTACGAGCAGTACTTC. Encoded protein: CASRRATYEQYF.

A few counts support this clonotype. The chain joins TRBV7-2 to TRBJ2-1, with 11 bases that match TRBD2. CDR3 length: 15 residues. The V gene end was trimmed by 6 bases and the J gene end by 8 bases; junction bases not matched to a gene: 9. Germline CDR1 reads SGHTA; CDR2 reads FQGNSA. The CDR3 region is CASSQRTSGRDEQFF. CDR3 nucleotide sequence: TGTGCCAGCAGTCAACGGACTAGCGGGCGGGATGAGCAGTTCTTC.

This clonotype has just a few counts. This chain connects TRBV29-1 to TRBJ2-7; 8 bases are a match to TRBD1. This CDR3 has 14 residues. V shed 6 bases, J shed 3 bases, and the junction held 10 bases outside the gene matches. Germline loops: CDR1 SQVTM, CDR2 ANQGSEA. CDR3 nucleotide sequence: TGCAGCGTATCAGGACAGGGACAGCACTACGAGCAGTACTTC. Its translation is CSVSGQGQHYEQYF.

This clonotype was detected only a few times. The V and J genes are TRBV10-3 and TRBJ2-1; no firm D call. The germline V and J ends were trimmed by 4 bases and 2 bases, with 9 bases remaining between them. The V gene's germline CDR1 is ENHRY and CDR2 SYGVKD. The CDR3 is 14 amino acids. The CDR3 DNA reads TGTGCCATCAGTGGTAGCCGAACCTACAATGAGCAGTTCTTC. Translated: CAISGSRTYNEQFF.

This clonotype was counted between two and nine times. The chain employs TRBV15 and TRBJ1-1; perhaps TRBD1 as D (5 bases). Germline V CDR1 and CDR2: LNHNV, YYDKDF (reference sequence). Trimming removed 1 base from V and 0 bases from J, with 9 bases in between. The CDR3 runs 15 residues. The CDR3 bases are TGTGCCACCAGCAGAGCCCAGGGAATGAACACTGAAGCTTTCTTT. As protein: CATSRAQGMNTEAFF. Looking up the rest from reference TRBV15 and TRBJ1-1 gives the full variable domain: DAMVIQNPRYQVTQFGKPVTLSCSQTLNHNVMYWYQQKSSQAPKLLFHYYDKDFNNEADTPDNFQSRRPNTSFCFLDIRSPGLGDTAMYLCATSRAQGMNTEAFFGQGTRLTVV.

This chain uses TRBV6-6 with TRBJ2-1, with TRBD1 identical over 11 bases. Germline CDR1 is MNHNY and CDR2 is SVGAGI (reference sequence). Unmatched junction bases numbered 4, after V lost 6 bases and J lost 6 bases. The CDR3 loop spans 14 amino acids. The CDR3 DNA is TGTGCCAGCAGAACCGGGACAGGGGGCAATGAGCAGTTCTTC. Encoded protein: CASRTGTGGNEQFF.

Comment on this clonotype: This could be a read error, since a much larger clone is one nucleotide away. J is TRBJ1-2 and V is TRBV5-1; no reliable D call. V was clipped by 0 bases and J by 3 bases, with 9 bases between them. The CDR3 contains 14 residues. Per the germline V gene, CDR1 is SGHRS and CDR2 is YFSETQ. The CDR3 loop is CASSLDPEDYGYTF. The CDR3 nucleotides are TGCGCCAGCAGCTTGGACCCAGAAGACTATGGCTACACCTTC.

The sample holds many counts of this clonotype. This chain links TRBV29-1 with TRBJ2-5; D gene uncertain. The V gene lost 1 base and the J gene lost 4 bases, with 4 bases spanning the gap. Germline CDR1 is SQVTM and CDR2 is ANQGSEA. The CDR3 covers 11 residues. The CDR3 loop is CSVEGLETQYF. In nucleotides, the CDR3 is TGCAGCGTTGAAGGTTTAGAGACCCAGTACTTC.

The J gene is TRBJ1-1, the V gene TRBV11-2; TRBD1 agrees at 10 bases. The V gene end was trimmed by 5 bases and the J gene end by 11 bases; junction bases not matched to a gene: 5. The CDR3 has 12 residues. Germline V gene lookup returns CDR1 SGHAT and CDR2 FQNNGV. CDR3 coding DNA: TGTGCCAGCAGCCGAGACAGGGGGCCTGCTTTCTTT. Translated: CASSRDRGPAFF.

In DNA, the CDR3 is TGCGCCAGCAGCGGGGGACACTCGAAAACCTACAATGAGCAGTTCTTC. It translates to CASSGGHSKTYNEQFF. The J gene is TRBJ2-1, the V gene TRBV5-1; maybe TRBD1 (6 bases). This CDR3 contains 16 residues. V dropped 4 bases and J dropped 2 bases, with 16 bases sitting between them. Looked up from germline, CDR1 is SGHRS and CDR2 is YFSETQ.

This clonotype turned up a few times. The chain recombines TRBV29-1 with TRBJ1-2; D is ambiguous. CDR3 size: 12 residues. Trimming removed 2 bases at V and 6 bases at J, with 10 bases between. Germline V gene lookup returns CDR1 SQVTM and CDR2 ANQGSEA. The CDR3 DNA follows: TGCAGCGTTGAATGGCAGTTTCATGGCTACACCTTC. It is translated as CSVEWQFHGYTF.

This clonotype was seen more than once but under ten times. The chain has TRBV3-1 and TRBJ2-1, with TRBD1 identical over 7 bases. V trimming: 2 bases; J trimming: 8 bases; junction bases outside the gene matches: 6. Germline V CDR1 and CDR2: LGHDT, YNNKEL (reference sequence). This CDR3 spans 14 amino acids. CDR3 sequence: CASSQRQGLHEQFF. As DNA, the CDR3 is TGTGCCAGCAGCCAACGACAGGGTTTGCATGAGCAGTTCTTC.

The chain couples TRBV5-1 to TRBJ2-3; the D gene is possibly TRBD1 (6 bases). There are 16 residues in the CDR3. Germline-derived CDR1 and CDR2 are SGHRS and YFSETQ. V gave up 4 bases and J gave up 0 bases, with 15 bases separating them. CDR3 sequence: CASSIAGTFSTDTQYF. For the CDR3, the DNA is TGCGCCAGCAGCATCGCCGGGACATTCAGCACAGATACGCAGTATTTT.

This clonotype was seen more than once but under ten times. The V gene is TRBV20-1, the J gene TRBJ2-1; 9 bases align to TRBD1. Germline V gives CDR1 DFQATT, CDR2 SNEGSKA (reference sequence). This CDR3 has 15 residues. Losses at the gene ends were 2 bases for V and 8 bases for J; bases not matched to a gene: 10. CDR3 in amino acids: CSARPSGQGSDEQFF. DNA for the CDR3: TGCAGTGCTAGACCTTCGGGACAGGGATCAGATGAGCAGTTCTTC.

The chain employs TRBV7-8 and TRBJ1-2, with D perhaps matching TRBD1 (6 bases). The CDR3 contains 18 residues. The germline CDR1 and CDR2 sequences are SGHVS and FQNEAQ. The ends were cut back, 1 base at V and 4 bases at J, with 22 bases in the middle. The chain's CDR3 is CASSLVRTEIRALYGYTF. In nucleotides, the CDR3 is TGTGCCAGCAGCTTAGTCAGGACAGAAATTAGGGCCCTCTATGGCTACACCTTC.

CDR3 nucleotide sequence: TGTGCCAGCAGACAAAATAATTCACCCCTCCACTTT. Its translation: CASRQNNSPLHF. This chain connects TRBV2 to TRBJ1-6; no clear D gene. V shed 6 bases and J shed 5 bases, with 5 bases lying between them. Germline assignment: CDR1 SNHLY and CDR2 FYNNEI. The CDR3 contains 12 residues.

This clonotype has a handful of counts. The rearrangement joins TRBV9 to TRBJ1-2; TRBD1 might be the D (6 bases). This CDR3 has 14 amino acids. Germline assignment: CDR1 SGDLS and CDR2 YYNGEE. Trimming pared 0 bases from V and 6 bases from J, leaving 12 bases between. This CDR3 reads CASSVVTGTNGYTF. The CDR3 nucleotides are TGTGCCAGCAGCGTAGTGACAGGAACTAATGGCTACACCTTC.

The chain has TRBV10-3 and TRBJ1-4, with 7 bases lining up with TRBD1. CDR1 is ENHRY and CDR2 is SYGVKD in the germline V gene. With 4 bases clipped from V and 7 bases from J, the junction kept 9 bases outside the gene matches. The CDR3 length is 15 residues. CDR3 loop: CAISGPGTEGEKLFF. The CDR3, as DNA: TGTGCCATCAGTGGGCCCGGGACAGAAGGTGAAAAACTGTTTTTT.

The CDR3 is CASSPSGTTTNEKLFF. DNA for the CDR3: TGTGCCAGCTCACCGAGCGGGACGACAACTAATGAAAAACTGTTTTTT. The rearrangement uses TRBV18 and TRBJ1-4; D is possibly TRBD1 (5 bases). Germline CDR1 KGHSH, CDR2 LQKENI. The CDR3 sequence is 16 residues long. V gave up 3 bases and J gave up 0 bases, with 11 bases separating them.